Below are 12 T cell receptor beta chains sequenced from a single sample in a study of regulatory T cells in long-lasting Graves disease. CDR3 regions were amplified by Arm-PCR using iRepertoire HTBI primers to build TCR beta libraries. TCRdb processed the multiplex PCR reads anew with MiXCR; each CDR3 protein has one entry. The profile covers about 530,000 distinct CDR3 sequences, with around 15% appearing a single time and about 25% taken by the ten largest. This sample's time point: newly diagnosed GD, antithyroid drugs for less than 3 months. From RNA extracted from PBMCs, the TCR library was made. These sequences were also reported in another study, on T cells in Graves' hyperthyroidism and ophthalmopathy.

The specimen comprised peripheral blood mononuclear cells (PBMCs), sampled at new diagnosis, from a patient treated with antithyroid drugs. These receptors all come from a woman aged 35-60 years with Graves disease.

The chain uses TRBV7-9 and TRBJ1-2; D uncertain. V lost 5 bases to trimming and J lost 11 bases, with 15 bases between them. Germline-derived CDR1 and CDR2 are SEHNR and FQNEAQ (reference sequence). The CDR3 spans 12 residues. The CDR3 reads CASSPSTGWYTF. CDR3 nucleotide sequence: TGTGCCAGCAGCCCTTCGACGGGCTGGTACACCTTC.

The gene calls are TRBV6-1 and TRBJ1-1; D remains ambiguous. Germline CDR1 is MNHNS and CDR2 is SASEGT. Trimming stripped 5 bases from V and 4 bases from J, with 8 bases between. The CDR3 has 12 residues. Here the CDR3 DNA reads TGTGCCAGCAGTAAGCGGGGCACTGAAGCTTTCTTT. It translates to CASSKRGTEAFF.

V is TRBV5-1 and J is TRBJ2-1; 10 bases match TRBD2. The CDR3 extends over 16 amino acids. Germline CDR1 SGHRS, CDR2 YFSETQ. V gave up 7 bases and J gave up 2 bases; unmatched junction bases: 9. In DNA, the CDR3 is TGCGCCAGCCGTCCCTGGACTAGCGGTACCTACAATGAGCAGTTCTTC. This gives the protein CASRPWTSGTYNEQFF.

This clonotype was counted between two and nine times. This chain uses TRBV10-1 with TRBJ2-2, with unresolved D. CDR3 length: 13 residues. Germline V gives CDR1 WNHNN, CDR2 SYGVQD (reference sequence). The V gene lost 0 bases and the J gene lost 6 bases, with 5 bases spanning the gap. In DNA form, the CDR3 reads TGCGCCAGCAGTGAGTCTCTAGCCGGGGAGCTGTTTTTT. Translated: CASSESLAGELFF.

The V call is TRBV7-3, the J call TRBJ2-1, with 15 bases identical to TRBD2. The CDR3 covers 16 residues. CDR1 is SGHTA and CDR2 is FQGTGA in the germline V gene. J was trimmed by 5 bases and V by 5 bases; bases with no gene match: 4. Here the CDR3 reads CASSRGLAGGNNEQFF. CDR3 nucleotide sequence: TGTGCCAGCAGCCGGGGACTAGCGGGGGGAAACAATGAGCAGTTCTTC.

Worth noting for this clonotype: A much larger clone sits a single nucleotide away, making a read error possible. Here the CDR3 omits its conserved ending phenylalanine or tryptophan, so a read error is the likely source. The V gene is TRBV12-3 or TRBV12-4, the J gene TRBJ1-5; no definite D call. V lost 3 bases to trimming and J lost 6 bases, with 3 bases between them. CDR3 length: 11 residues. The CDR3 nucleotides read TGTGCCAGCAGTTTCAGTCAGCCCCAGCATTCT. Amino acid sequence: CASSFSQPQHS.

This clonotype was seen a handful of times. V and J are TRBV5-4 and TRBJ1-5; D remains unclear. The CDR3 has 13 residues. From germline, CDR1 is SGHNT and CDR2 YYREEE (reference sequence). The V and J ends lost 0 bases and 7 bases respectively, with 8 bases between them. CDR3 DNA sequence: TGTGCCAGCAGCTTGGGGGGTATGCAGCCCCAGCATTTT. It yields the protein CASSLGGMQPQHF.

The chain employs TRBV28 and TRBJ2-3, with 9 bases matching TRBD2. Trimming took 6 bases from V and 4 from J; bases not matched to a gene: 14. Per germline, CDR1 MDHEN and CDR2 SYDVKM. The CDR3 extends over 17 amino acids. The chain's CDR3 is CASSPPGLRGGADTQYF. CDR3 DNA sequence: TGTGCCAGCAGCCCTCCCGGATTGCGGGGGGGCGCAGATACGCAGTATTTT.

Points on this clonotype: A clone one base away is much larger, so this may be a read error. The chain's CDR3 is CASSLVLLEQFF. CDR3 DNA: TGTGCCAGCAGCTTAGTTCTCCTGGAGCAGTTCTTC. The V and J genes are TRBV7-2 and TRBJ2-7; D ambiguous. The end of the DNA fits TRBJ2-1 better, so the J call may be wrong. CDR1 is SGHTA, CDR2 FQGNSA, per germline. The CDR3 is 12 amino acids.

At least ten counts were recorded for this clonotype. The chain has TRBV12-3 or TRBV12-4 and TRBJ1-5, with 7 bases lining up with TRBD1. This CDR3 region has 15 residues. With V trimmed by 7 bases and J by 2 bases, 8 bases remained unmatched. The CDR3 sequence: CASTRTGEGNQPQHF. As DNA, the CDR3 is TGTGCCAGCACGAGGACAGGAGAGGGCAATCAGCCCCAGCATTTT.

The J gene is TRBJ1-1, the V gene TRBV5-6, with no clear D. The CDR3 covers 14 residues. Germline CDR1 and CDR2: SGHDT and YYEEEE. V gave up 3 bases and J gave up 3 bases, with 12 bases separating them. This chain's CDR3 is CASSSLTLHTEAFF. CDR3 in DNA: TGTGCCAGCAGCTCCCTGACACTGCACACTGAAGCTTTCTTT.

The CDR3 nucleotides read TGTGCCAGTAGTAGATTTGGGGGAAAAGGAAACACCATATATTTT. Amino acids: CASSRFGGKGNTIYF. This chain links TRBV19 with TRBJ1-3, with D perhaps TRBD1 (5 bases). Germline V gene lookup returns CDR1 LNHDA and CDR2 SQIVND (reference sequence). V was trimmed by 4 bases and J by 4 bases, leaving 14 bases between them. CDR3 length: 15 amino acids.